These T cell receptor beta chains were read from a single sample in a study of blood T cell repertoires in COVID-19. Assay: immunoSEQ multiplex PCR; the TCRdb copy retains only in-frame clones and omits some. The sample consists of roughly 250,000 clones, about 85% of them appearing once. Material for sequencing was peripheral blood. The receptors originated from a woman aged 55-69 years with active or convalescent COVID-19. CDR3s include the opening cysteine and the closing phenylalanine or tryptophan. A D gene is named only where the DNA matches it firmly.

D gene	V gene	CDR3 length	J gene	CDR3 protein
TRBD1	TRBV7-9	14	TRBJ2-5	CASGTGGIQETQYF
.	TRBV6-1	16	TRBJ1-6	CASSETAGRPNSPLHF
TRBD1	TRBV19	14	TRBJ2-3	CATLDRGSEDTQYF
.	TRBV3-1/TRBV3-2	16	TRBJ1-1	CASTPPFQGFYTEAFF
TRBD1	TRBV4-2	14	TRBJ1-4	CASAQGGGREKLFF
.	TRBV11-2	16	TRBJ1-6	CASSLWAGGSISPLHF
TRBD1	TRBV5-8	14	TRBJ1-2	CASSPRYQGAGYTF
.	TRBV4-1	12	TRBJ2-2	CASSHPTGELFF
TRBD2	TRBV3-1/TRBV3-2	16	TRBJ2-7	CASSLRTSGREYEQYF
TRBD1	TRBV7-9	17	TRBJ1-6	CASSLGPTGGLNSPLHF
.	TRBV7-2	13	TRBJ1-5	CASSLRTGQPQHF
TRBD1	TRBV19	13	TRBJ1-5	CASSGTGAQPQHF
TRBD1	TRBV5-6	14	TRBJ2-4	CASSRTGGENIQYF
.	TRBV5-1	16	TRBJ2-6	CASSPAGSSGANVLTF
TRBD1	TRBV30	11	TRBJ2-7	CAWGQAYEQYF
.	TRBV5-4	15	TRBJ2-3	CASSEWGESADTQYF
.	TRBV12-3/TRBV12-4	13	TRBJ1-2	CAMRSRANYGYTF
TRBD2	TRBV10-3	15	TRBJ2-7	CAIREPEAGPYEQYF
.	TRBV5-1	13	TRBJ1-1	CASGHRDSTEAFF
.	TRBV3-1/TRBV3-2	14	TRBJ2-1	CASSHAQGSGEQFF
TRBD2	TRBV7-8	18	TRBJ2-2	CASSLGWSSGGNTGELFF
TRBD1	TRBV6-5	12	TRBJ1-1	CASKGQGSEAFF
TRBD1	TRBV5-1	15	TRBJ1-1	CASRDSPNGDTEAFF
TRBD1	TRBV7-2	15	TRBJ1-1	CASSLVGQGNTEAFF
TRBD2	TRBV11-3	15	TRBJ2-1	CASSSTSGLGNEQFF